The subject of this entry is one TCR beta chain. Using immunoSEQ multiplex PCR, the repertoire was profiled, and TCRdb retains in-frame clones only, with some absent. The repertoire has hundreds of thousands of clones, roughly 90% of them found once; the top ten carry about 1.5%. This sample is drawn from a study of Ad26.COV2.S vaccination and SARS-CoV-2 variants. CDR3 length: 16 residues. After removal of 3 bases from V and 8 bases from J, the junction contained 8 bases not matched to a gene. CDR1 SEHNR and CDR2 FQNEAQ come from the germline V gene (reference sequence). Treatment meaning: some 20 received Ad26.COV2.S at low or high dose, single or two shots; 5 received placebo; per-sample allocation not given. Sampling happened 63 days after the first vaccine or placebo injection.

This specimen consisted of peripheral blood, obtained in a trial of Ad26.COV2.S vaccine versus placebo. The clonotype originates from a person between 18 and 65 years old who received the Ad26.COV2.S COVID-19 vaccine or a placebo. This chain joins TRBV7-9 and TRBJ2-1; 12 bases align to TRBD2. DNA for the CDR3: TGTGCCAGCAGCTTGAAGCCCGGGACTAGCGGGTATGAGCAGTTCTTC. Amino acids: CASSLKPGTSGYEQFF.